This T cell receptor beta chain was profiled in a study of vaccination and CD4 T cells after COVID-19. Study in general: A median of 101 days (range 35 to 161) separated diagnosis from post-COVID sampling.

A remark on this clonotype: Its target is unknown.

The CDR3 has 13 amino acids. Trimming pared 5 bases from V and 1 base from J, leaving 8 bases between. Documented treatment: roughly 10-day PBMC culture with coronavirus spike peptide pools or control peptides (ViraFEST assay). Scientists ran DNA taken from cultured CD4+ T cells through the Oncomine TCR Beta short-read assay for sequencing. TCRdb processed the PCR reads anew with MiXCR; each CDR3 protein has one entry. The sample includes about 20,000 distinct CDR3 sequences, over 35% of them seen just once. The rearrangement links TRBV12-3 or TRBV12-4 to TRBJ1-1; weak D call: TRBD1 (6 bases). This receptor was identified in a human donor who received a COVID-19 vaccine. Source: CD4+ T cells from blood, cultured in vitro, taken before SARS-CoV-2 vaccination. The CDR3 DNA sequence: TGTGCCAGCAGTCCGGGACAGAACACTGAAGCTTTCTTT. Protein: CASSPGQNTEAFF.